This T cell receptor (beta chain) was captured by sequencing in a study of T-cell reconstitution after alpha-beta-depleted transplantation in children. Unique molecular identifiers featured in how the TCRbeta library was prepared. TCRdb re-called the PCR reads through MiXCR, storing one row per CDR3 protein. The data hold 400,000 to 500,000 distinct CDR3 sequences, with roughly a tenth observed a single time. The germline CDR1 and CDR2 sequences are LGHNA and YNFKEQ. The V end lost 0 bases, the J end lost 8 bases, and 4 bases lay between the germline ends. The CDR3 covers 12 residues. V is TRBV4-2 and J is TRBJ2-2; D gene uncertain. This receptor was taken from a human donor who donated a stem cell graft to a child with acute myeloid leukemia. The sequences come from PBMCs from the stem cell graft donor, collected from the stem cell graft. Here the CDR3 DNA reads TGTGCCAGCAGCCAAGATATAGGGGAGCTGTTTTTT. Translation: CASSQDIGELFF.